This T cell receptor beta chain was documented in a study of blood T cells in healthy people across ages. Study at large: Per two T cells, about one barcoded beta molecule was captured through template switching.

Remarks on this clonotype: The antigen remains unidentified.

Study outcomes and limitations: Diversity was estimated from one million T cells, and these estimates were considered underestimates. Relative to aged donors, long-lived donors carried more naive CD4+ cells and displayed higher diversity. TCR beta diversity per million T cells fell roughly linearly with age.

Sample-barcoded 5' priming and a J-beta primer mix drove a second PCR of roughly 6 to 12 cycles. TCRdb reprocessed the 5' RACE reads via MiXCR and lists one record per CDR3 protein. This sample has roughly 800,000 distinct CDR3 sequences, with 55% to 75% found just once. The specimen was blood. The receptor was derived from a man aged 25 to 40 in good health.

The CDR3 protein is CSARGCMTSGTQYF. In DNA, the CDR3 is TGCAGTGCCCGCGGGTGTATGACTAGTGGGACCCAGTACTTC. The V and J genes are TRBV20-1 and TRBJ2-5; possible D gene TRBD2, 6 bases. Germline V gene lookup returns CDR1 DFQATT and CDR2 SNEGSKA (reference sequence). CDR3 length: 14 amino acids. Trimming stripped 6 bases from V and 7 bases from J, with 21 bases between.